Listed below are T cell receptor beta chains from one sample, sequenced in a study of molecular identifiers for immune sequencing clone quantification. TCRdb used MiXCR to reprocess the PCR reads, holding one entry per CDR3 protein. The sample holds 7,500 to 10,000 distinct CDR3 sequences, approximately 19% seen once. Source material: naive CD8+ T cells from blood, with Jurkat cell RNA spiked in. The receptor set was obtained from a human donor in good health. Some libraries in this study had Jurkat cell RNA spiked in. CDR3s include the opening cysteine and the closing phenylalanine or tryptophan. Fields, in order: V gene, D gene, clone size, J gene, CDR3 protein, CDR3 DNA. D genes are given only for firm matches. Expanded clones get a size class; other rows say once, few or many, or leave the size out.

TRBV14	NA	many	TRBJ2-1	CASSQEVFLRGVYNEQFF	TGTGCCAGCAGCCAAGAGGTTTTCTTACGGGGCGTATACAATGAGCAGTTCTTC
TRBV30	NA	medium-sized	TRBJ1-5	CAWSSLNSNQPQHF	TGTGCCTGGAGTTCTCTCAATAGCAATCAGCCCCAGCATTTT
TRBV11-2	TRBD1	medium-sized	TRBJ2-4	CASRGQGKNIQYF	TGTGCCAGCAGGGGACAGGGCAAAAACATTCAGTACTTC
TRBV4-3	NA	many	TRBJ1-5	CASSQDVTVNQPQHF	TGCGCCAGCAGCCAAGATGTCACGGTAAATCAGCCCCAGCATTTT
TRBV7-9	TRBD1	many	TRBJ2-7	CASSSTGGEQYF	TGTGCCAGCAGCTCGACAGGGGGCGAGCAGTACTTC
TRBV9	TRBD1	medium-sized	TRBJ2-3	CASSADRGITDTQYF	TGTGCCAGCAGCGCCGACAGGGGTATCACAGATACGCAGTATTTT
TRBV7-3	TRBD2	many	TRBJ2-1	CASSAGLVFSDEQFF	TGTGCCAGCAGCGCGGGACTAGTTTTTTCGGATGAGCAGTTCTTC
TRBV7-2	NA	NA	TRBJ1-1	CASSLGAGMNTEAFF	TGTGCCAGCAGCTTAGGGGCAGGTATGAACACTGAAGCTTTCTTT
TRBV18	NA	NA	TRBJ2-7	CASSSIRVSGGAHEQYF	TGTGCCAGCTCTTCCATCAGGGTTTCCGGGGGCGCCCACGAGCAGTACTTC
TRBV4-3	NA	medium-sized	TRBJ2-3	CASSPQVGTDTQYF	TGCGCCAGCAGCCCCCAAGTTGGCACAGATACGCAGTATTTT
TRBV6-2/TRBV6-3	TRBD1	many	TRBJ1-1	CASSYSSSPFGTGAVTEAFF	TGTGCCAGCAGTTACTCGTCCAGTCCGTTCGGGACAGGGGCGGTGACTGAAGCTTTCTTT
TRBV12-3/TRBV12-4	NA	many	TRBJ2-7	CASTVGGVHEQYF	TGTGCCAGCACGGTAGGCGGGGTCCACGAGCAGTACTTC
TRBV9	TRBD1	medium-sized	TRBJ2-2	CASSVIGTDSTGELFF	TGTGCCAGCAGCGTAATCGGGACAGATTCCACCGGGGAGCTGTTTTTT
TRBV29-1	NA	medium-sized	TRBJ2-1	CSVTGSSYNEQFF	TGCAGCGTTACCGGGAGTAGTTACAATGAGCAGTTCTTC
TRBV12-3/TRBV12-4	NA	NA	TRBJ2-5	CAGRQAMAETQYF	TGTGCCGGCAGGCAGGCCATGGCAGAGACCCAGTACTTC
TRBV20-1	TRBD2	NA	TRBJ2-3	CSAGGLAGDLRADTQYF	TGCAGTGCTGGAGGACTAGCGGGAGATTTGCGGGCAGACACGCAGTATTTT
TRBV20-1	NA	many	TRBJ2-4	CCASTTSTKNIQYF	TGCTGTGCTAGCACGACATCAACCAAAAACATTCAGTACTTC
TRBV7-9	NA	NA	TRBJ1-5	CASSYGGGNQPQHF	TGTGCCAGCAGCTATGGGGGGGGCAATCAGCCCCAGCATTTT
TRBV7-9	NA	many	TRBJ2-7	CASASASYEQYF	TGTGCCAGCGCCTCAGCCTCCTACGAGCAGTACTTC
TRBV7-9	NA	many	TRBJ2-6	CASSSPRVHGANVLTF	TGTGCCAGCAGCTCCCCCAGGGTACATGGGGCCAACGTCCTGACTTTC
TRBV6-2/TRBV6-3	TRBD1	many	TRBJ2-1	CASSYSSDRGYNEQFF	TGTGCCAGCAGTTACTCGAGTGACAGGGGATACAATGAGCAGTTCTTC
TRBV7-6	NA	medium-sized	TRBJ1-1	CASSIRDTTNTEAFF	TGTGCCAGCAGCATCCGGGACACCACCAACACTGAAGCTTTCTTT
TRBV18	NA	many	TRBJ1-1	CASSPSDMNTEAFF	TGTGCCAGCTCACCTTCGGACATGAACACTGAAGCTTTCTTT
TRBV27	NA	medium-sized	TRBJ2-7	CASSPGTNSYEQYF	TGTGCCAGCAGCCCCGGGACAAACTCCTACGAGCAGTACTTC
TRBV2	NA	medium-sized	TRBJ2-1	CASSETRDPFF	TGTGCCAGCAGTGAAACCAGGGACCCGTTCTTC
TRBV7-6	NA	medium-sized	TRBJ2-7	CASSPLGVGEQYF	TGTGCCAGCAGCCCCCTAGGGGTGGGCGAGCAGTACTTC
TRBV4-3	TRBD1	NA	TRBJ1-5	CASCPDRAGGEQPQHF	TGCGCCAGCTGCCCAGATAGGGCAGGGGGCGAGCAGCCCCAGCATTTT
TRBV12-3/TRBV12-4	NA	NA	TRBJ2-5	CASSLMYQETQYF	TGTGCCAGCAGCCTGATGTACCAAGAGACCCAGTACTTC
TRBV13	NA	many	TRBJ1-1	CASSPYGVNTEAFF	TGTGCCAGCAGCCCCTATGGAGTGAACACTGAAGCTTTCTTT
TRBV20-1	NA	medium-sized	TRBJ1-1	CSAREFPSRHLNTEAFF	TGCAGTGCTAGAGAGTTTCCTTCCAGACACTTGAACACTGAAGCTTTCTTT
TRBV30	NA	medium-sized	TRBJ2-1	CAWSVYPGVRVGEQFF	TGTGCCTGGAGTGTATACCCAGGCGTCAGGGTCGGTGAGCAGTTCTTC
TRBV2	NA	medium-sized	TRBJ1-5	CASSGTPNQPQHF	TGTGCCAGCAGTGGGACACCCAATCAGCCCCAGCATTTT
TRBV3-1	NA	NA	TRBJ2-3	CASSGGAGVSDTQYF	TGTGCCAGCAGCGGTGGCGCCGGGGTATCAGATACGCAGTATTTT